The 16 T cell receptor beta chains below come from one sample, sequenced in a study of CD8 T cells in ankylosing spondylitis. A single record per CDR3 protein comes from TCRdb applying MiXCR to the 5' RACE reads. This sample has a few hundred thousand distinct CDR3 sequences, with approximately 20% found just once. Study-wide findings and caveats: Typical of ankylosing spondylitis blood, it appeared, was a TCR beta motif of several highly homologous variants.

For these TCRs, the target antigens are not known. The specimen was blood, either unsorted or a sorted T cell fraction (not recorded which). These receptors came from a male donor with ankylosing spondylitis.

This chain uses TRBV9 with TRBJ1-1; D is uncertain. Germline V gives CDR1 SGDLS, CDR2 YYNGEE. V was pared by 3 bases and J by 0 bases, with 12 bases between. CDR3 length: 15 amino acids. CDR3 coding DNA: TGTGCCAGCAGCGCCGCGGGCCTTATGAACACTGAAGCTTTCTTT. This sequence encodes CASSAAGLMNTEAFF.

The genes are TRBV19 and TRBJ2-1; D not resolved. Trimming shortened V by 3 bases and J by 10 bases, and 16 bases separated the two germline ends. CDR1 and CDR2 from the germline V gene are LNHDA and SQIVND (reference sequence). The CDR3 spans 14 residues. In nucleotides, the CDR3 is TGTGCCAGTAGTATCCCAAACCTTAGCAGGGAGCAGTTCTTC. Encoded protein: CASSIPNLSREQFF.

The chain uses TRBV6-6 and TRBJ2-2; D is uncertain. The V end lost 2 bases, the J end lost 6 bases, and 7 bases lay between the germline ends. Germline V gene sequence: CDR1 MNHNY, CDR2 SVGAGI (reference sequence). The CDR3 sequence is 13 residues long. Written as DNA, the CDR3 is TGTGCCAGCAGTTACGGAATCCCCGGGGAGCTGTTTTTT. Its translation: CASSYGIPGELFF.

The gene calls are TRBV9 and TRBJ1-2; tentatively, D is TRBD1 (6 bases). V was pared by 5 bases and J by 12 bases, with 20 bases between. The CDR3 is 13 amino acids. Germline CDR1 and CDR2: SGDLS and YYNGEE. CDR3 amino acids: CASSWTEDTPNTF. CDR3 sequence (DNA): TGTGCCAGCAGTTGGACAGAGGATACTCCTAACACCTTC. The full variable domain, completed using reference TRBV9 and TRBJ1-2, is DSGVTQTPKHLITATGQRVTLRCSPRSGDLSVYWYQQSLDQGLQFLIQYYNGEERAKGNILERFSAQQFPDLHSELNLSSLELGDSALYFCASSWTEDTPNTFGSGTRLTVV.

This clonotype was seen only a few times. V gene TRBV20-1 combines with J gene TRBJ2-2; 9 nucleotides align to TRBD2. This CDR3 region has 14 residues. Per germline, CDR1 DFQATT and CDR2 SNEGSKA (reference sequence). V lost 0 bases and J lost 10; bases outside the gene matches: 6. Here the CDR3 DNA reads TGCAGTGCTAGAGAGGGGTTAGCGGGAGCGGAGCTGTTTTTT. Its protein product is CSAREGLAGAELFF.

This clonotype was detected a few times. The chain links TRBV18 to TRBJ2-7; 7 positions agree with TRBD2. This CDR3 has 14 residues. With 6 bases clipped from V and 5 bases from J, the junction kept 10 bases outside the gene matches. CDR1 KGHSH and CDR2 LQKENI come from the germline V gene. CDR3 protein: CASSPSGGFDEQYF. CDR3 coding DNA: TGTGCCAGCTCCCCTTCCGGGGGGTTCGACGAGCAGTACTTC. Full variable domain (outside the CDR3, taken from reference TRBV18 and TRBJ2-7): NAGVMQNPRHLVRRRGQEARLRCSPMKGHSHVYWYRQLPEEGLKFMVYLQKENIIDESGMPKERFSAEFPKEGPSILRIQQVVRGDSAAYFCASSPSGGFDEQYFGPGTRLTVT.

This clonotype has only a few counts. The chain is built from TRBV15 and TRBJ2-7; no definite D call. The CDR3 consists of 12 residues. Per the germline V gene, CDR1 is LNHNV and CDR2 is YYDKDF (reference sequence). Trimming took 1 base from V and 6 from J, leaving 7 bases between them. CDR3 bases: TGTGCCACCAGCAGAGTTAGGAGCGAGCAGTACTTC. Residues: CATSRVRSEQYF. The entire variable domain, with the rest obtained from reference TRBV15 and TRBJ2-7, is as follows: DAMVIQNPRYQVTQFGKPVTLSCSQTLNHNVMYWYQQKSSQAPKLLFHYYDKDFNNEADTPDNFQSRRPNTSFCFLDIRSPGLGDTAMYLCATSRVRSEQYFGPGTRLTVT.

Only a few counts were recorded for this clonotype. The rearrangement uses TRBV5-1 and TRBJ2-2; D is perhaps TRBD1 or TRBD2 (5 bases each). V gave up 4 bases and J gave up 8 bases, with 21 bases separating them. The CDR3 consists of 16 residues. The germline V gene encodes CDR1 SGHRS and CDR2 YFSETQ. The CDR3 protein is CASSAAGTEIEGELFF. The CDR3 nucleotides are TGCGCCAGCAGCGCCGCCGGGACGGAAATTGAGGGGGAGCTGTTTTTT.

The DNA of the CDR3 is TGTGCCAGCAGGCAGACAGGGTCGGGAAACACCATATATTTT. Translating it yields CASRQTGSGNTIYF. The chain combines TRBV28 with TRBJ1-3; 7 bases fit TRBD1. CDR3 length equals 14 residues. CDR1 is MDHEN and CDR2 is SYDVKM in the germline V gene. V gave up 6 bases and J gave up 4 bases; unmatched junction bases: 6.

Worth noting for this clonotype: A single base separates this from a much larger clone, so it may be a read error. This chain joins TRBV7-9 and TRBJ2-2; unclear D gene. The V end was cut by 10 bases, the J end by 0 bases, with 12 bases between. CDR3 length: 14 residues. Germline CDR1 and CDR2: SEHNR and FQNEAQ (reference sequence). The CDR3 nucleotides read TGTGCCACCACCTTTAGCCCGAACACCGGGGAGCTGTTTTTT. It encodes CATTFSPNTGELFF. Looking up the rest from reference TRBV7-9 and TRBJ2-2 gives the full variable domain: DTGVSQNPRHKITKRGQNVTFRCDPISEHNRLYWYRQTLGQGPEFLTYFQNEAQLEKSRLLSDRFSAERPKGSFSTLEIQRTEQGDSAMYLCATTFSPNTGELFFGEGSRLTVL.

This chain connects TRBV28 to TRBJ1-6; D gene unclear. Germline V gives CDR1 MDHEN, CDR2 SYDVKM. The length of the CDR3 is 13 residues. V was clipped by 7 bases and J by 8 bases, with 12 bases between them. The CDR3 protein is CASKLRGYSPLHF. The CDR3 DNA is TGTGCCAGCAAATTACGCGGTTATTCACCCCTCCACTTT.

This clonotype was observed a few times. The chain combines TRBV9 with TRBJ2-1; TRBD2 matches 7 bases. The CDR3 consists of 15 residues. CDR1 and CDR2 from the germline V gene are SGDLS and YYNGEE. Trimming removed 4 bases from V and 3 bases from J; junction bases left unmatched: 7. The CDR3 region is CASSTGTTFYNEQFF. Here the CDR3 DNA reads TGTGCCAGCAGCACCGGGACTACCTTCTACAATGAGCAGTTCTTC. The full variable domain, its missing parts supplied by reference TRBV9 and TRBJ2-1, is DSGVTQTPKHLITATGQRVTLRCSPRSGDLSVYWYQQSLDQGLQFLIQYYNGEERAKGNILERFSAQQFPDLHSELNLSSLELGDSALYFCASSTGTTFYNEQFFGPGTRLTVL.

This clonotype turned up a few times. The gene calls are TRBV3-1 and TRBJ2-2; 8 bases fit TRBD1. After removal of 4 bases from V and 6 bases from J, the junction contained 4 bases not matched to a gene. CDR3 length equals 14 residues. Germline V gene data show CDR1 as LGHDT and CDR2 as YNNKEL (reference sequence). Written as DNA, the CDR3 is TGTGCCAGCAGCCGGAGACAGGGGTCCGGGGAGCTGTTTTTT. Translation: CASSRRQGSGELFF.

This clonotype occurred many times. This chain connects TRBV4-1 to TRBJ1-2; TRBD1 is a possible D gene (6 bases). The CDR3 runs to 17 residues. With 3 bases removed from V and 4 bases from J, the gap between germline ends came to 21 bases. Germline CDR1 reads MGHRA; CDR2 reads YSYEKL. DNA for the CDR3: TGCGCCAGCAGCCAGGGTTGGGGGGGCGCGTCAAGCTATGGCTACACCTTC. Translation gives CASSQGWGGASSYGYTF.

The gene calls are TRBV29-1 and TRBJ2-1; D is unresolved. Germline loops: CDR1 SQVTM, CDR2 ANQGSEA. V was shortened by 5 bases and J by 5 bases, with 7 bases between the two germline ends. CDR3 length: 11 amino acids. In nucleotides, the CDR3 is TGCAGCGTTCGTCAAGACAATGAGCAGTTCTTC. It is translated as CSVRQDNEQFF.

This clonotype was recorded a few times. The V gene is TRBV6-1, the J gene TRBJ1-5; D perhaps matches TRBD1 (5 bases). Trimming took off 9 bases at V and 6 bases at J, with 12 bases between the two ends. Germline lookup yields CDR1 MNHNS and CDR2 SASEGT. This CDR3 contains 12 residues. CDR3 DNA sequence: TGTGCCAGTACAGGTCATCTTCAGCCCCAGCATTTT. Its protein is CASTGHLQPQHF.